This T cell receptor (beta chain) was captured in a study of CXCR3-negative and CXCR3-positive naive CD8 T cells. Findings and limits, study-wide: The study found that naive CXCR3-negative and CXCR3-positive cells shared TRBV-TRBJ usage, while memory cells differed. Naive CXCR3-positive cells had TRB CDR3s more hydrophobic than those of CXCR3-negative naive cells.

The TRB cDNA libraries were prepared by 5' RACE with UMI labels. One entry per CDR3 protein, without DNA, is what TCRdb gives after re-calling the 5' RACE reads. The sample's table shows over 100,000 distinct CDR3 sequences. With respect to this clonotype: The antigen is undetermined.

Germline V gives CDR1 MNHEY, CDR2 SVGAGI. This CDR3 region has 16 residues. Those CD8+ T cells considered naive were CD45RO-CCR7+CD27+CD95-. The receptor was derived from a human donor in good health. Some clones in this sample may be carry-over from other donors' samples. The chain recombines TRBV6-5 with TRBJ1-2; TCRdb designates TRBD1, a call that cannot be tested without DNA. Sequencing input: naive CXCR3- CD8+ T cells from blood. Subset given: CD45RO-CCR7+CD27+CD95- naive CD8+ T cells lacking CXCR3 (TNR3-). The CDR3 region is CASSLTDRTLLYGYTF.